The rows below give T cell receptor beta chains drawn from one sample of a study of response to subunit inactivated influenza vaccine. MiXCR, run by TCRdb on the RT-PCR reads, gives a single entry per CDR3 protein. The sample includes approximately 490,000 distinct CDR3 sequences, approximately 7.3% of them seen just once. Sequenced material: PBMCs from blood, taken less than 30 months after vaccination. The receptors derive from a man aged 50 to 75 who received an inactivated influenza vaccine. CDR3s leave out the opening cysteine and the closing phenylalanine or tryptophan. Fields, in order: D gene, V gene, CDR3 protein. D genes are given only for firm matches.

>-|TRBV12-3/TRBV12-4
ASRKGLTGDYEQY
>-|TRBV6-1
ASSQIQGLLDEQY
>-|TRBV7-9
ATAGGLYEQY
>-|TRBV29-1
SVGGAREGGYEQY
>TRBD1|TRBV11-2
ASSLGGQGPREQY
>TRBD2|TRBV29-1
SAETSGTYEQY
>TRBD1|TRBV5-1
ASSAMGQLRSGANVLT
>-|TRBV6-1
ASSEAWGIGNEQF
>TRBD2|TRBV23-1
ASSQFPGLAGGYTQY
>TRBD2|TRBV7-9
ASSYWTRADTQY
>-|TRBV11-2
ASSHGGNQPQH
>-|TRBV6-2/TRBV6-3
ASSYGTHETDTQY
>-|TRBV7-2
ASSLSSTNNSPLH
>TRBD1|TRBV10-3
AISGRTGREQF
>-|TRBV3-1
ASSRLDTQY
>TRBD1|TRBV9
ASSRTGSAYNEQF
>TRBD1|TRBV4-3
ASSHTPGQGTTEAF
>TRBD1|TRBV29-1
SVRDRGWDNEQF
>-|TRBV7-8
ASSSLQGEVNQPQH
>TRBD1|TRBV29-1
SVVPGQQETQY
>TRBD2|TRBV5-1
ASSPTSGSTGELF
>TRBD2|TRBV28
ASSRSGRGTDTQY
>-|TRBV11-2
ASSLAGGFTGELF
>TRBD2|TRBV20-1
SASGTSVKETQY
>TRBD2|TRBV6-1
ASCQREEAGELF